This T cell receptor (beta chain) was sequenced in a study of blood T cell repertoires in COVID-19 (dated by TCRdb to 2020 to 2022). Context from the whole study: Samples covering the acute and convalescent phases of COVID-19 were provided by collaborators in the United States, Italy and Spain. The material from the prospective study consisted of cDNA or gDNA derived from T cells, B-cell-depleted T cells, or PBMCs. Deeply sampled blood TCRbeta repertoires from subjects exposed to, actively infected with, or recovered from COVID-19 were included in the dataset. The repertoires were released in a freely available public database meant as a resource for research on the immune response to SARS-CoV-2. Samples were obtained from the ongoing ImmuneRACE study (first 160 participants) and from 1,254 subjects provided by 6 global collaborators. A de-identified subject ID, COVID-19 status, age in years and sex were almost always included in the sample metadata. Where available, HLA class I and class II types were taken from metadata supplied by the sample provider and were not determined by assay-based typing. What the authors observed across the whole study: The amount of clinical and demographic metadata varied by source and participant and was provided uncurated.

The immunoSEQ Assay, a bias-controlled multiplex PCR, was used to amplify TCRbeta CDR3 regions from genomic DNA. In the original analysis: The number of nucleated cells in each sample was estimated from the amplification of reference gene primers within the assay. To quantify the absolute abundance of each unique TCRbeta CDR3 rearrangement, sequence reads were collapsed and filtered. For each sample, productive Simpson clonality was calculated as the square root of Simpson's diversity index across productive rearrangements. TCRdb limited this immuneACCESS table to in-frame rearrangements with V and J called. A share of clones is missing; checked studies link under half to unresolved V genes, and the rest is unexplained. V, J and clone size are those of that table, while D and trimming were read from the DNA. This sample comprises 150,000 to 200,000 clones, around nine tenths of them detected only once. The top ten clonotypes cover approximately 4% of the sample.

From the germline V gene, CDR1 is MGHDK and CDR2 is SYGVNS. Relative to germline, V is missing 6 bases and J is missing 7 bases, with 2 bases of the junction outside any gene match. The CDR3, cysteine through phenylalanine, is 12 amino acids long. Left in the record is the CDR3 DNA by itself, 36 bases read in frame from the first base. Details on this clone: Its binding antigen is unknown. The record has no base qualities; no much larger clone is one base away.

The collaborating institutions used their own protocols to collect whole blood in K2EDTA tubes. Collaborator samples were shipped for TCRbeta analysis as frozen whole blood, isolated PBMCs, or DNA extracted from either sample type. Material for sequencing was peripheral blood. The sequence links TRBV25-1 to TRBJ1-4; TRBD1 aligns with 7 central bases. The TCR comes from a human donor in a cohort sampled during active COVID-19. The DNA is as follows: TGTGCCAGCAGACAGGGGAGTGAAAAACTGTTTTTT. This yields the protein CASRQGSEKLFF. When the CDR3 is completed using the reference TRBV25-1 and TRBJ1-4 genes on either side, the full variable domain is EADIYQTPRYLVIGTGKKITLECSQTMGHDKMYWYQQDPGMELHLIHYSYGVNSTEKGDLSSESTVSRIRTEHFPLTLESARPSHTSQYLCASRQGSEKLFFGSGTQLSVL.